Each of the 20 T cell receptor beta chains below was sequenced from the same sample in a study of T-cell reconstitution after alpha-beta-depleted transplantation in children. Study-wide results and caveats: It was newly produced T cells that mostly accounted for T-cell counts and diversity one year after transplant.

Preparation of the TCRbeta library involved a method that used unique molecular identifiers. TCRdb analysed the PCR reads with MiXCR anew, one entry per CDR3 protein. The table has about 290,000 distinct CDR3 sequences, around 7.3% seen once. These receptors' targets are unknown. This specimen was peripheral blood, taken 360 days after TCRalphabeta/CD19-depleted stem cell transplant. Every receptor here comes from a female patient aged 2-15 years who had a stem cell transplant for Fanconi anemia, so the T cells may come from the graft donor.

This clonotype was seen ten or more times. The CDR3 sequence: CASSRSKTGGMRTEAFF. Here the CDR3 DNA reads TGTGCCAGCAGCCGATCCAAAACAGGGGGAATGAGGACTGAAGCTTTCTTT. This sequence joins TRBV6-5 and TRBJ1-1; TRBD1 agrees at 8 bases. V trimming: 6 bases; J trimming: 5 bases; junction bases outside the gene matches: 17. The CDR3 is made up of 17 amino acids. CDR1 and CDR2 (germline): MNHEY, SVGAGI.

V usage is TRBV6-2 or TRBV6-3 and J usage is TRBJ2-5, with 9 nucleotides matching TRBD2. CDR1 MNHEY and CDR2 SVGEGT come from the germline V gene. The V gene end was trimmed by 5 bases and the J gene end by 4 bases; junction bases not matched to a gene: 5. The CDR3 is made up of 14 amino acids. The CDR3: CASSTGTSLETQYF. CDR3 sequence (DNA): TGTGCCAGCAGTACAGGGACTAGCCTAGAGACCCAGTACTTC.

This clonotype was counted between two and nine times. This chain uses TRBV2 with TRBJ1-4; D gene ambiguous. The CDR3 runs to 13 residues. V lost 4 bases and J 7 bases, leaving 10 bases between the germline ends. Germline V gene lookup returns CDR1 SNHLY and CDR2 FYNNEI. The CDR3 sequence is CASSGTGAEKLFF. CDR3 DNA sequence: TGTGCCAGCAGTGGCACGGGTGCTGAAAAACTGTTTTTT. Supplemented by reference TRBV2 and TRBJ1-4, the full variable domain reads EPEVTQTPSHQVTQMGQEVILRCVPISNHLYFYWYRQILGQKVEFLVSFYNNEISEKSEIFDDQFSVERPDGSNFTLKIRSTKLEDSAMYFCASSGTGAEKLFFGSGTQLSVL.

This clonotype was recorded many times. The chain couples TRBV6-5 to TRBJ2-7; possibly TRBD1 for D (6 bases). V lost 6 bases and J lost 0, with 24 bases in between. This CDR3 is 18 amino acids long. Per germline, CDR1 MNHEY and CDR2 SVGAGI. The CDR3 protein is CASSSRTSTGRSSYEQYF. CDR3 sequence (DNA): TGTGCCAGCAGCTCCCGAACATCGACAGGACGAAGCTCCTACGAGCAGTACTTC.

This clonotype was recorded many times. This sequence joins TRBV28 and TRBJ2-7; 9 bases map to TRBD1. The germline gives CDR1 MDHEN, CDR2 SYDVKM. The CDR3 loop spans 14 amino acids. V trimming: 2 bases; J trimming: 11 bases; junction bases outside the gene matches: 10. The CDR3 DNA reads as TGTGCCAGCAGTTTAACCGGGACAGGGAGGGTCAAGTACTTC. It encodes CASSLTGTGRVKYF.

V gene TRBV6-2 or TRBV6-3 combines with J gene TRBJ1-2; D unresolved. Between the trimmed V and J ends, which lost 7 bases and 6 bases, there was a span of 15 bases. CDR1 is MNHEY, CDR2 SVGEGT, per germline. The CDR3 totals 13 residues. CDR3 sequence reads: CASKYYFIDGYTF. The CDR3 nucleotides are TGTGCCAGCAAGTATTACTTCATCGATGGCTACACCTTC.

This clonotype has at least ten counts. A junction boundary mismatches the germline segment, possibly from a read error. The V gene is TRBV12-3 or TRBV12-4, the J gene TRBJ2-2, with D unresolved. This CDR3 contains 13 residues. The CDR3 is CASSPENSGELFF. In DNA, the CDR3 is TGTGCCAGCAGTCCCGAGAACTCCGGGGAGCTGTTTTTT.

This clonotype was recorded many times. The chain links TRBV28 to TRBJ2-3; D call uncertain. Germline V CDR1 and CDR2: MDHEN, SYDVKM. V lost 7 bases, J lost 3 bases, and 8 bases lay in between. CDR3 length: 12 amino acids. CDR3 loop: CASISVTDTQYF. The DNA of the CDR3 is TGTGCCAGCATCAGCGTTACAGATACGCAGTATTTT.

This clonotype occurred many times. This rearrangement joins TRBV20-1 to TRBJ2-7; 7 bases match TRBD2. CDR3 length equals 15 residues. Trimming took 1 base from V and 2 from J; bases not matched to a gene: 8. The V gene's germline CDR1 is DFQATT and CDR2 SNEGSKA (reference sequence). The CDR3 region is CSARARTRDPYEQYF. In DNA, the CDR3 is TGCAGTGCTAGAGCTCGGACTAGGGACCCCTACGAGCAGTACTTC.

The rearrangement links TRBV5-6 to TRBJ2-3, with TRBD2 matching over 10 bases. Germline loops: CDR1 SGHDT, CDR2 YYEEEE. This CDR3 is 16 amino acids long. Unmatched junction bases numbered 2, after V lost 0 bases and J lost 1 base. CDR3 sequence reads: CASSLGAGGGTDTQYF. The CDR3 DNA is TGTGCCAGCAGCTTGGGAGCGGGGGGGGGCACAGATACGCAGTATTTT.

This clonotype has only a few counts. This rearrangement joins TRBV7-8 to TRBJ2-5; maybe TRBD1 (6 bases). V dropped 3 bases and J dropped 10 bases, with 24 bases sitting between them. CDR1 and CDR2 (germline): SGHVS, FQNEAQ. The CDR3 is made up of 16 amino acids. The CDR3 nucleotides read TGTGCCAGCAGCTTCGTCCTCAGGGGTGGTTATGGGAGCCAGTACTTC. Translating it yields CASSFVLRGGYGSQYF. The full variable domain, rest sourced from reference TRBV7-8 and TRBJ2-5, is GAGVSQSPRYKVAKRGQDVALRCDPISGHVSLFWYQQALGQGPEFLTYFQNEAQLDKSGLPSDRFFAERPEGSVSTLKIQRTQQEDSAVYLCASSFVLRGGYGSQYFGPGTRLLVL.

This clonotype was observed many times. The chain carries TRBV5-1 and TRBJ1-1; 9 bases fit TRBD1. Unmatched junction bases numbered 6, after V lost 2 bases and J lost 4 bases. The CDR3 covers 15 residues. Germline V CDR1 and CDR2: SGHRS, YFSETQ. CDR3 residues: CASSLRTGDPTEAFF. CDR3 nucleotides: TGCGCCAGCAGCTTACGGACAGGGGACCCCACTGAAGCTTTCTTT.

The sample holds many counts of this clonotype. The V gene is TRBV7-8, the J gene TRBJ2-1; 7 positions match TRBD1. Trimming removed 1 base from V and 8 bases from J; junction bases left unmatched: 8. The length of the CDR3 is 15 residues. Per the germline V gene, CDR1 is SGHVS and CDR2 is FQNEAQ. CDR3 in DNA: TGTGCCAGCAGCTTAGTAACACACAGGGGCCATGAGCAGTTCTTC. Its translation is CASSLVTHRGHEQFF.

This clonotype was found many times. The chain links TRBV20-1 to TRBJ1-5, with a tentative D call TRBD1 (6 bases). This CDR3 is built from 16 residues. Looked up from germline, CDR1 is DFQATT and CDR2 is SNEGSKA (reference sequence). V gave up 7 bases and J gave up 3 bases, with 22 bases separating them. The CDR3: CSVYPQGRGANQPQHF. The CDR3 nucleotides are TGCAGTGTCTACCCACAGGGTAGAGGGGCCAATCAGCCCCAGCATTTT.

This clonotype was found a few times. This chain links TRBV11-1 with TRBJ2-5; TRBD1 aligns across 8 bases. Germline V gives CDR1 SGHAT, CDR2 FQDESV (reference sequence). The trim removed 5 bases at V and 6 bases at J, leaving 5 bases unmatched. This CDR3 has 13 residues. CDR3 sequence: CASSPDRAKTQYF. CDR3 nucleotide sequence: TGTGCCAGCAGCCCGGACAGGGCGAAGACCCAGTACTTC. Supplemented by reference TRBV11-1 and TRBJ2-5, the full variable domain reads EAEVAQSPRYKITEKSQAVAFWCDPISGHATLYWYRQILGQGPELLVQFQDESVVDDSQLPKDRFSAERLKGVDSTLKIQPAELGDSAMYLCASSPDRAKTQYFGPGTRLLVL.

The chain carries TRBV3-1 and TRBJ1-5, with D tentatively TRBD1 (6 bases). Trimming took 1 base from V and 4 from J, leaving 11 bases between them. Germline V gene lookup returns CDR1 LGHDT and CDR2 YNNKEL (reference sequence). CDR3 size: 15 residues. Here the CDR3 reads CASSQAGTPNQPQHF. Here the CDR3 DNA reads TGTGCCAGCAGCCAAGCCGGGACACCTAATCAGCCCCAGCATTTT.

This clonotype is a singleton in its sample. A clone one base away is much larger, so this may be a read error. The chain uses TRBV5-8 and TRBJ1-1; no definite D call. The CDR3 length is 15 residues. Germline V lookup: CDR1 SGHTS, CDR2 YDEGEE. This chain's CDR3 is CGSSLARTRSTEAFF. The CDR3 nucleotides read TGTGGCAGCAGCTTGGCACGGACCCGGAGCACTGAAGCTTTCTTT.

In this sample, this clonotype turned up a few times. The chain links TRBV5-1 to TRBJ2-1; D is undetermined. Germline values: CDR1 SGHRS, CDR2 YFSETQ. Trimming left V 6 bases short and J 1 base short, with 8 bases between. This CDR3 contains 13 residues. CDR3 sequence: CASKLGSYNEQFF. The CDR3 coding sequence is TGCGCCAGCAAGCTTGGTTCCTACAATGAGCAGTTCTTC.

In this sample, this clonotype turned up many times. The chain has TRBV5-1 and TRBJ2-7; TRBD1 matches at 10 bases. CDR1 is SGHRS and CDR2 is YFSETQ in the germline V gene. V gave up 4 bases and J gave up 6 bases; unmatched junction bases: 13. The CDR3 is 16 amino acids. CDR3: CASSLLGTGVEFEQYF. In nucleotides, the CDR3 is TGCGCCAGCAGCCTCCTTGGGACAGGGGTGGAGTTCGAGCAGTACTTC.

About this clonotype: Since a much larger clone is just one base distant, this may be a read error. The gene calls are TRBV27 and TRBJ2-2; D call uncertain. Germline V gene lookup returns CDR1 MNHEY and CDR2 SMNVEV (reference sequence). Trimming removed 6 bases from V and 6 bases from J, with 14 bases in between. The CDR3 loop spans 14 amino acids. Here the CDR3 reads CASRNQASAGELFF. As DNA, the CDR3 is TGTGCCAGCAGGAACCAAGCAAGCGCCGGGGAGCTGTTTTTT.